This T cell receptor beta chain was sequenced for a study of blood T cell repertoires in COVID-19. In the study overall: Samples representing acute and convalescent COVID-19 were sourced from the United States, Italy and Spain. From T cells, B-cell-depleted T cells, or PBMCs came the material, which was cDNA or gDNA.

This clone has more than one count but fewer than ten. Original handling: Nucleated cell counts were estimated from reference gene primer amplification. The assay was immunoSEQ multiplex PCR, and TCRdb's table has in-frame clones only and misses some. The D gene and trimming were derived from the DNA, and the V and J assignments and clone size from that table. Altogether some 200,000 clones are present, about 86% being singletons, with the ten largest covering under 1.5%. This CDR3 has 16 amino acids. Looked up from germline, CDR1 is MNHEY and CDR2 is SVGEGT. Trimming shortened V by 2 bases and J by 2 bases, and 13 bases separated the two germline ends. Participant reports of clinical history set cohort assignment.

The chain uses TRBV6-2 or TRBV6-3 and TRBJ2-1, with D unresolved. This TCR was sampled from a woman aged 40 to 55 with acute COVID-19. The sample was PBMCs or T cells enriched from blood (not recorded which). CDR3 nucleotide sequence: TGTGCCAGCAGTTACCGCGGCGCCTCGGCCTACAATGAGCAGTTCTTC. This codes for CASSYRGASAYNEQFF.